The clone carrying this T cell receptor (beta chain) was seen repeatedly, ten times or more. The antigen remains unidentified. This sample was taken from a study of T cells after posttransplantation cyclophosphamide. A marrow graft followed busulfan-fludarabine conditioning, with cyclophosphamide on days +3 and +4. Notes on the study in general: Blood and skin or GI T cell repertoires showed limited TRB overlap. Recipient CMV seropositivity and CMV reactivation strongly tracked TRB clonality. Later post-transplant blood repertoires were often dominated by donor CD8+ memory clones.

The CDR3 is made up of 13 amino acids. V lost 7 bases, J lost 6 bases, and 16 bases lay in between. Germline V lookup: CDR1 MNHEY, CDR2 SVGEGT. Assay used: immunoSEQ multiplex PCR; TCRdb lists only in-frame clones, some missing. This sample comprises roughly 7,700 clones, none seen once only. This TCR was sampled from a female patient between 60 and 69 years old who received an allogeneic stem cell transplant from an unrelated donor, was CMV-positive, and had acute GVHD only. Some T cells may trace back to the graft donor. V and J are TRBV6-2 or TRBV6-3 and TRBJ2-7; perhaps TRBD1 as D (6 bases). The sample consisted of PBMCs, taken approximately 96 days after allogeneic stem cell transplant with posttransplant cyclophosphamide. CDR3 bases: TGTGCCAGCAAGTCCGGGACAATGGGCGAGCAGTACTTC. Residues: CASKSGTMGEQYF.